Each of the 28 T cell receptor beta chains below was sequenced from the same sample in a study of T-cell reconstitution after alpha-beta-depleted transplantation in children. The TCRbeta library was prepared with unique molecular identifiers. MiXCR was run by TCRdb on the PCR reads, yielding one entry per CDR3 protein. The sample records about a million distinct CDR3 sequences, roughly 29% being singletons. This specimen was PBMCs, mostly from graft donor cells, taken 360 days after TCRalphabeta/CD19-depleted stem cell transplant. Every receptor here comes from a boy under three years old who had a stem cell transplant for SCID, so the T cells may come from the graft donor.

This clonotype has only a few counts. V usage is TRBV20-1 and J usage is TRBJ2-5; D is uncertain. CDR3 length: 11 residues. Trimming took off 2 bases at V and 5 bases at J, with 6 bases between the two ends. CDR1 and CDR2 from the germline V gene are DFQATT and SNEGSKA (reference sequence). The CDR3 DNA reads as TGCAGTGCTAGAAGTGGGGAGACCCAGTACTTC. It is translated as CSARSGETQYF.

The chain links TRBV9 to TRBJ2-1; D uncertain. Trimming removed 0 bases from V and 9 bases from J, with 16 bases in between. This CDR3 has 15 amino acids. Per the germline V gene, CDR1 is SGDLS and CDR2 is YYNGEE. CDR3 loop: CASSVGGSRMGEQFF. CDR3 coding DNA: TGTGCCAGCAGCGTAGGCGGTTCCAGGATGGGTGAGCAGTTCTTC.

This clonotype was seen more than once but under ten times. The chain couples TRBV27 to TRBJ2-1, with a possible D match to TRBD1 (5 bases). Trimming left V 2 bases short and J 11 bases short, with 16 bases between. The CDR3 length is 14 residues. Germline loops: CDR1 MNHEY, CDR2 SMNVEV (reference sequence). The DNA of the CDR3 is TGTGCCAGCAGTTTAGGAGTCAGGGCCTTCAAGCAGTTCTTC. Translation: CASSLGVRAFKQFF.

This chain joins TRBV29-1 and TRBJ2-5; D is ambiguous. Germline assignment: CDR1 SQVTM and CDR2 ANQGSEA. CDR3 size: 12 residues. Trimming left V 2 bases short and J 7 bases short, with 11 bases between. The CDR3 DNA sequence: TGCAGCGTTGAATCGGTAGATGCGACCCAGTACTTC. Translating gives CSVESVDATQYF.

The chain couples TRBV12-3 or TRBV12-4 to TRBJ1-5; D is undetermined. Trimming took off 6 bases at V and 3 bases at J, with 12 bases between the two ends. This CDR3 is built from 14 residues. The CDR3 protein is CASSPSSFNQPQHF. CDR3 nucleotides: TGTGCCAGCAGCCCCTCCAGTTTCAATCAGCCCCAGCATTTT.

The chain carries TRBV5-5 and TRBJ2-2; tentatively, D is TRBD1 (6 bases). This CDR3 has 16 residues. The V end was cut by 1 base, the J end by 6 bases, with 16 bases between. CDR1 is SGHKS, CDR2 YYEKEE, per germline (reference sequence). CDR3 sequence reads: CASSLMGAIGAGELFF. The CDR3 DNA reads as TGTGCCAGCAGCTTGATGGGGGCTATAGGGGCCGGGGAGCTGTTTTTT.

Written as DNA, the CDR3 is TGTGCCAGCAGTTACCCGGCTAGCACAGATACGCAGTATTTT. As protein: CASSYPASTDTQYF. The rearrangement joins TRBV6-5 to TRBJ2-3; D is uncertain. This CDR3 has 14 residues. CDR1 and CDR2 from the germline V gene are MNHEY and SVGAGI. Trimming took off 2 bases at V and 0 bases at J, with 6 bases between the two ends.

This sequence joins TRBV28 and TRBJ2-3; no definite D call. CDR3 length: 15 amino acids. The germline CDR1 and CDR2 sequences are MDHEN and SYDVKM. Trimming took off 5 bases at V and 4 bases at J, with 16 bases between the two ends. The CDR3 region has the DNA TGTGCCAGCAGTCCCGTCTGGCTATCCCCAGATACGCAGTATTTT. This sequence encodes CASSPVWLSPDTQYF.

This clonotype came up a few times. The chain joins TRBV4-1 to TRBJ2-3; 13 nucleotides align to TRBD2. Germline CDR1 MGHRA, CDR2 YSYEKL. V lost 0 bases and J lost 0; bases outside the gene matches: 9. This CDR3 contains 20 residues. CDR3 sequence (DNA): TGCGCCAGCAGCCAAGATAGGAGGGGACTAGCGGGGAAAAGCACAGATACGCAGTATTTT. This sequence encodes CASSQDRRGLAGKSTDTQYF.

This clonotype showed up many times. V usage is TRBV5-1 and J usage is TRBJ2-3, with 8 positions matching TRBD2. V was pared by 1 base and J by 2 bases, with 6 bases of the junction left unmatched. Germline loops: CDR1 SGHRS, CDR2 YFSETQ. CDR3 size: 16 residues. CDR3 nucleotide sequence: TGCGCCAGCAGCTTGAAAACGGGGGGGTACACAGATACGCAGTATTTT. It specifies CASSLKTGGYTDTQYF.

V gene TRBV28 combines with J gene TRBJ2-2, with D perhaps given as TRBD1 or TRBD2 (6 bases each). Germline CDR1 is MDHEN and CDR2 is SYDVKM. The CDR3 is 17 residues long. V lost 3 bases, J lost 6 bases, and 20 bases lay in between. The CDR3 loop is CASSFPNGARGAGELFF. The CDR3 DNA reads TGTGCCAGCAGTTTCCCAAACGGGGCGAGGGGGGCCGGGGAGCTGTTTTTT.

This clonotype was seen a handful of times. The CDR3 loop reads CASSKGPEGTPSYEQYF. The CDR3 nucleotides read TGTGCCAGCAGCAAAGGACCCGAGGGGACTCCCTCCTACGAGCAGTACTTC. The chain couples TRBV21-1 to TRBJ2-7; TRBD2 reflects the table's D call only, with no check against the DNA. TRBV21-1 is a known pseudogene. The length of the CDR3 is 17 residues.

This clonotype has more than one count but fewer than ten. The chain combines TRBV5-1 with TRBJ1-3, with D perhaps TRBD1 (5 bases). Trimming took 3 bases from V and 8 from J, leaving 18 bases between them. The length of the CDR3 is 15 residues. The germline gives CDR1 SGHRS, CDR2 YFSETQ. The CDR3 here is CASSSDTPLVYTIYF. The CDR3 DNA is TGCGCCAGCAGCTCGGACACGCCGCTGGTATACACCATATATTTT.

The chain combines TRBV2 with TRBJ2-7, with TRBD2 matching over 13 bases. The trim removed 1 base at V and 7 bases at J, leaving 13 bases unmatched. CDR1 and CDR2 from the germline V gene are SNHLY and FYNNEI. The CDR3 is 18 amino acids. DNA for the CDR3: TGTGCCAGCAGTGAAGTCACTAGCGGGGGGGCCTGGTTTTGGGAGCAGTACTTC. It encodes CASSEVTSGGAWFWEQYF.

This chain uses TRBV6-1 with TRBJ2-2; D call uncertain. V was pared by 6 bases and J by 0 bases, with 14 bases between. Germline-derived CDR1 and CDR2 are MNHNS and SASEGT. The CDR3 consists of 16 residues. CDR3 in DNA: TGTGCCAGCAGACGCGTCCGTCAGTCGAACACCGGGGAGCTGTTTTTT. It yields the protein CASRRVRQSNTGELFF.

V is TRBV4-2 and J is TRBJ2-5, with TRBD2 matching over 8 bases. This CDR3 region has 14 residues. Looked up from germline, CDR1 is LGHNA and CDR2 is YNFKEQ. V lost 4 bases to trimming and J lost 3 bases; unmatched junction nucleotides: 4. The chain's CDR3 is CASSPGGPKETQYF. The CDR3 region has the DNA TGTGCCAGCAGCCCGGGGGGGCCAAAAGAGACCCAGTACTTC.

In this sample, this clonotype turned up a few times. The rearrangement links TRBV20-1 to TRBJ2-6; a weak D match, TRBD2 (5 bases). The V and J ends lost 3 bases and 2 bases respectively, with 11 bases between them. The CDR3 length is 15 residues. The V gene's germline CDR1 is DFQATT and CDR2 SNEGSKA (reference sequence). CDR3 sequence: CSARRLAPGANVLTF. The CDR3 bases are TGCAGTGCTAGGCGGCTAGCCCCTGGGGCCAACGTCCTGACTTTC.

This chain joins TRBV29-1 and TRBJ1-1; D gene ambiguous. CDR1 and CDR2 (germline): SQVTM, ANQGSEA. The CDR3 is made up of 18 amino acids. Trimming removed 1 base from V and 0 bases from J, with 21 bases in between. The CDR3 is CSVEGEGVSFPLNTEAFF. The CDR3 coding sequence is TGCAGCGTTGAAGGAGAGGGAGTCTCCTTCCCCTTGAACACTGAAGCTTTCTTT.

The chain joins TRBV28 to TRBJ2-7, with D uncertain. The CDR3 covers 13 residues. Germline V gene lookup returns CDR1 MDHEN and CDR2 SYDVKM. Trimming shortened V by 2 bases and J by 12 bases, and 17 bases separated the two germline ends. CDR3 nucleotides: TGTGCCAGCAGTTTACCCCTAAAATCCGCGCGGTACTTC. Its protein is CASSLPLKSARYF.

This clonotype occurred a few times. The rearrangement joins TRBV7-9 to TRBJ2-3, with D unclear. The CDR3 spans 13 residues. Germline V CDR1 and CDR2: SEHNR, FQNEAQ (reference sequence). V lost 7 bases and J lost 2, with 10 bases in between. CDR3 region: CASTGDLTDTQYF. CDR3 nucleotide sequence: TGTGCCAGCACCGGAGATCTCACAGATACGCAGTATTTT.

This clonotype appeared a few times. The DNA of the CDR3 is TGTGCCAGCAGTTTCGGGCAGGGAAACACCATATATTTT. Translated, it gives CASSFGQGNTIYF. The chain has TRBV12-3 or TRBV12-4 and TRBJ1-3; D gene uncertain. Trimming took 3 bases from V and 4 from J, leaving 7 bases between them. The CDR3 has 13 amino acids.

This clonotype was observed a handful of times. The CDR3 nucleotides read TGTGCCAGCAGCTTAGAGACCCTCTTCGAGCAGTACTTC. Protein: CASSLETLFEQYF. This chain connects TRBV11-2 to TRBJ2-7; D remains unclear. Germline V CDR1 and CDR2: SGHAT, FQNNGV. V was pared by 0 bases and J by 6 bases, with 9 bases between. This CDR3 is built from 13 residues.

This clonotype came up a few times. The gene calls are TRBV6-5 and TRBJ1-1; D might be TRBD1 (5 bases). Per germline, CDR1 MNHEY and CDR2 SVGAGI. Trimming took off 2 bases at V and 2 bases at J, with 9 bases between the two ends. This CDR3 is built from 14 residues. This CDR3 reads CASSYGHLNTEAFF. CDR3 bases: TGTGCCAGCAGTTACGGACACTTAAACACTGAAGCTTTCTTT.

About this clonotype itself: A junction boundary mismatches the germline segment, possibly from a read error. The chain uses TRBV12-3 or TRBV12-4 and TRBJ1-4; D is uncertain. This CDR3 contains 15 residues. As DNA, the CDR3 is TGTGCCAGCAGTTCGGACGGACCAACGAATGAAAAACTGTTTTTT. It translates to CASSSDGPTNEKLFF.

This clonotype was seen a few times. The gene calls are TRBV6-6 and TRBJ2-1, with unresolved D. This CDR3 comprises 12 residues. V was pared by 6 bases and J by 5 bases, with 8 bases between. Germline V gene lookup returns CDR1 MNHNY and CDR2 SVGAGI (reference sequence). CDR3 nucleotides: TGTGCCAGCAGCCACTTACACAATGAGCAGTTCTTC. It yields the protein CASSHLHNEQFF.

The CDR3, as DNA: TGTGCCAGCAGCTTGGTAGGGGGCTACACCTTC. The encoded protein is CASSLVGGYTF. This chain links TRBV5-6 with TRBJ1-2, with unresolved D. The V end lost 0 bases, the J end lost 8 bases, and 5 bases lay between the germline ends. Germline V gene data show CDR1 as SGHDT and CDR2 as YYEEEE. The CDR3 length is 11 residues. Drawing the rest from reference TRBV5-6 and TRBJ1-2, the complete variable domain is DAGVTQSPTHLIKTRGQQVTLRCSPKSGHDTVSWYQQALGQGPQFIFQYYEEEERQRGNFPDRFSGHQFPNYSSELNVNALLLGDSALYLCASSLVGGYTFGSGTRLTVV.

This chain uses TRBV12-3 or TRBV12-4 with TRBJ1-1, with D tentatively TRBD1 (5 bases). V was cut by 1 base and J by 3 bases, with 15 bases left in between. The CDR3 extends over 16 amino acids. CDR3 residues: CASSLGGWGTDTEAFF. CDR3 nucleotides: TGTGCCAGCAGTTTAGGCGGGTGGGGGACTGACACTGAAGCTTTCTTT.

The chain links TRBV27 to TRBJ2-1; D is undetermined. The CDR3 sequence is 17 residues long. Germline V gene data show CDR1 as MNHEY and CDR2 as SMNVEV (reference sequence). V lost 2 bases and J 0 bases, leaving 14 bases between the germline ends. This chain's CDR3 is CASSLRVPPSSYNEQFF. As DNA, the CDR3 is TGTGCCAGCAGTTTAAGGGTCCCCCCTTCCTCCTACAATGAGCAGTTCTTC.